A single T cell receptor beta chain is shown here with its context. This CDR3 spans 12 amino acids. The V end lost 6 bases, the J end lost 6 bases, and 9 bases lay between the germline ends. Per the germline V gene, CDR1 is MDHEN and CDR2 is SYDVKM. The entry originates in a study of shared clonotypes between healthy human individuals. TCRdb's copy holds only in-frame clones and misses some; the assay was immunoSEQ multiplex PCR. This table has fewer than 850,000 clones, approximately 79% appearing once. The gene calls are TRBV28 and TRBJ1-5; D uncertain. The sequence derives from a woman aged 25 to 39 in good health. Sequences were obtained from memory CD4+ T cells sorted from blood. Stated subset: CD45RA-negative fraction. The CDR3 loop reads CASSTGSQPQHF. The CDR3, as DNA: TGTGCCAGCAGCACCGGGAGTCAGCCCCAGCATTTT.